Described below is a single TCR beta chain sequence and its context. Antigen unknown. Clones were read by immunoSEQ multiplex PCR, and TCRdb kept only the in-frame ones, dropping some. Seen here are roughly 93,000 clones, over 85% observed once, and the top ten hold around 2.8%. CDR1 and CDR2 (germline): MNHEY, SVGEGT. This CDR3 is 16 amino acids long. V lost 2 bases and J 2 bases, leaving 13 bases between the germline ends. This entry is derived from a study of T cell responses to AZD1222 COVID-19 vaccine. Study observations and caveats: Spike-wide coverage was observed for vaccine-associated CD4 TCRs, with dominant responses at 160-218 and 743-854. Two AZD1222 administrations were followed by greater Spike-specific TCR breadth and depth. Sampling captured repertoires only after the peak T cell response. Donors were mostly white British, more females; clonal diversity possibly underestimated.

This TCR came from an adult in good health. The genes are TRBV6-2 or TRBV6-3 and TRBJ1-5; no clear D gene. The source was peripheral blood, collected on day 0 of MenACWY control vaccination. CDR3 region: CASSYRALGGNQPQHF. As DNA, the CDR3 is TGTGCCAGCAGTTACCGGGCCCTCGGGGGCAATCAGCCCCAGCATTTT.